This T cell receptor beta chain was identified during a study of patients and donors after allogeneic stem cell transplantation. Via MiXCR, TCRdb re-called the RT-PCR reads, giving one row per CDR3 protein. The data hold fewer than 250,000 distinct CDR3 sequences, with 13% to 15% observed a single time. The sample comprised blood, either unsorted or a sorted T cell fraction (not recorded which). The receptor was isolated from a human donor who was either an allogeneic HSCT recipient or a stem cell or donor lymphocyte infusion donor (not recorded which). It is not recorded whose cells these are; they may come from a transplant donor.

The CDR3 sequence: CASSYGGLGRSYEQYF. For the CDR3, the DNA is TGTGCCAGCAGTTACGGGGGACTAGGGCGCTCCTACGAGCAGTACTTC. V usage is TRBV6-5 and J usage is TRBJ2-7; 8 bases fit TRBD2. The CDR3 is 16 amino acids. Trimming removed 2 bases from V and 0 bases from J; junction bases left unmatched: 6. Germline-derived CDR1 and CDR2 are MNHEY and SVGAGI.